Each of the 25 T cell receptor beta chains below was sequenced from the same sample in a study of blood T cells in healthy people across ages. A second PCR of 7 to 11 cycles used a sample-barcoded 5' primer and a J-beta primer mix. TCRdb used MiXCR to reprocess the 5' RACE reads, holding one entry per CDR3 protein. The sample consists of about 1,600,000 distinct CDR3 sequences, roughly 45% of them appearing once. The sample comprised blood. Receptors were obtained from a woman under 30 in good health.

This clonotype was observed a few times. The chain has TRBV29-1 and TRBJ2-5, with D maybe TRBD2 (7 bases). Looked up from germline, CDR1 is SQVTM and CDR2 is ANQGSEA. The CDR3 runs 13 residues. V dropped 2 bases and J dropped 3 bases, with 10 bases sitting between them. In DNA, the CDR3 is TGCAGCGTTGAAAAGGGGGGGGAAGAGACCCAGTACTTC. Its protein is CSVEKGGEETQYF.

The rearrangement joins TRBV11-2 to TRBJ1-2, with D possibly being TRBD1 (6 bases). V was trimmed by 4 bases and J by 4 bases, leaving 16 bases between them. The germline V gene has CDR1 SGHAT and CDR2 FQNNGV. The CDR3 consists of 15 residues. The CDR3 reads CASSSQGWFGYGYTF. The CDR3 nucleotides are TGTGCCAGCAGCTCACAGGGATGGTTCGGCTATGGCTACACCTTC.

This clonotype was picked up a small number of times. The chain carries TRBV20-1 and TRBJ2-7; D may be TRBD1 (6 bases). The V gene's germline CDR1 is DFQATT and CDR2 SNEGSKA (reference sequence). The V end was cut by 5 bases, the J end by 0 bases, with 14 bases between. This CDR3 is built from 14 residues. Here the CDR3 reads CSAGRTADSYEQYF. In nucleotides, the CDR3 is TGCAGTGCTGGAAGGACAGCCGACTCCTACGAGCAGTACTTC.

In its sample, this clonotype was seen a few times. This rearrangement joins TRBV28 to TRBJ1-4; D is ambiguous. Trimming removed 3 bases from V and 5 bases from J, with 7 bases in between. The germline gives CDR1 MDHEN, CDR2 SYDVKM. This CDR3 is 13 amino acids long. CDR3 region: CASSFPPNEKLFF. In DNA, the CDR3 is TGTGCCAGCAGTTTTCCGCCAAATGAAAAACTGTTTTTT.

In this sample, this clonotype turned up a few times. DNA of the CDR3: TGTGCCAGCAGTTTGGAGGGGATTGTTTCCTCCTACGAGCAGTACTTC. Its translation is CASSLEGIVSSYEQYF. V usage is TRBV28 and J usage is TRBJ2-7, with a weak D call TRBD2 (6 bases). Germline V gene sequence: CDR1 MDHEN, CDR2 SYDVKM. The CDR3 is made up of 16 amino acids. Deletions cut 3 bases from V and 0 bases from J, with 15 bases between.

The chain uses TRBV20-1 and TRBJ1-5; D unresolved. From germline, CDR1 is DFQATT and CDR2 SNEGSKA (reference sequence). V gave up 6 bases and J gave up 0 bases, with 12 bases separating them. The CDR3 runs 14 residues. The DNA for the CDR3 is TGCAGTGCCCCTGACAAACATAGCAATCAGCCCCAGCATTTT. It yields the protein CSAPDKHSNQPQHF.

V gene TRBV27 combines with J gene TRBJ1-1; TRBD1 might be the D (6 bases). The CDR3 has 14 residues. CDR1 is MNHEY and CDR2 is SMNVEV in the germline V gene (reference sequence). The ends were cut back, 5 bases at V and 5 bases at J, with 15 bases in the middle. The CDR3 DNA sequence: TGTGCCAGCAGTCCTACAGGGAGTGGGACTGAAGCTTTCTTT. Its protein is CASSPTGSGTEAFF.

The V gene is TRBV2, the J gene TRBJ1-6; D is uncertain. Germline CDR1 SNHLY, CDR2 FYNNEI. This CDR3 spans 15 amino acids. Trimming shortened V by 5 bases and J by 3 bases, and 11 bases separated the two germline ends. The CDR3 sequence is CASSFNPVYNSPLHF. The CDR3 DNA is TGTGCCAGCAGTTTCAATCCTGTCTATAATTCACCCCTCCACTTT.

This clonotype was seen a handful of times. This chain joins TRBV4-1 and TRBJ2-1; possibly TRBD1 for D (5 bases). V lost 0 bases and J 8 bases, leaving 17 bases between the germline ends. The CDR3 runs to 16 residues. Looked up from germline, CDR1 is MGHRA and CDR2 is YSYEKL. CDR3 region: CASSQDPPGLWHEQFF. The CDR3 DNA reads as TGCGCCAGCAGCCAAGATCCGCCAGGGCTTTGGCATGAGCAGTTCTTC.

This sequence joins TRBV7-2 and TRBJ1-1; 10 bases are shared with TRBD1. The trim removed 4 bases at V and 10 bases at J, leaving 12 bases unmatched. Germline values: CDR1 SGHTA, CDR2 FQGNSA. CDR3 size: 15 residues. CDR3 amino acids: CASSYLAGTGVRAFF. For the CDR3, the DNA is TGTGCCAGCAGCTACCTGGCCGGGACAGGGGTGAGAGCTTTCTTT.

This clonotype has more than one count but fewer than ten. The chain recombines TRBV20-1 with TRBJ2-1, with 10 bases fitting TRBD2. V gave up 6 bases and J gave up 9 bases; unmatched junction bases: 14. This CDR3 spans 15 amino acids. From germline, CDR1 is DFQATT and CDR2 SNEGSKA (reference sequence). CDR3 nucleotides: TGCAGTGCGCAAGACTCCGGGACTAGCGCCAGTGAGCAGTTCTTC. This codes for CSAQDSGTSASEQFF.

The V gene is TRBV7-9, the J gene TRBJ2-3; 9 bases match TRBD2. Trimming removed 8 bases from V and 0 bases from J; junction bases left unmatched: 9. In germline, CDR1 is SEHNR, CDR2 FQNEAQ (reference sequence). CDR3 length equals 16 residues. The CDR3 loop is CASGRASGASTDTQYF. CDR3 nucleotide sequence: TGTGCCAGCGGCCGAGCTAGCGGGGCAAGCACAGATACGCAGTATTTT. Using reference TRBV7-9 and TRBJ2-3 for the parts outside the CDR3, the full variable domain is DTGVSQNPRHKITKRGQNVTFRCDPISEHNRLYWYRQTLGQGPEFLTYFQNEAQLEKSRLLSDRFSAERPKGSFSTLEIQRTEQGDSAMYLCASGRASGASTDTQYFGPGTRLTVL.

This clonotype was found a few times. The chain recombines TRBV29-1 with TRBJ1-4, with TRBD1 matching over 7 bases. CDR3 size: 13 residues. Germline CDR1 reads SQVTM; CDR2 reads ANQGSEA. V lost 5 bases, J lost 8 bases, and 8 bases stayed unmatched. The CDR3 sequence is CSVQGGRGEKLFF. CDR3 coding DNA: TGCAGCGTTCAGGGGGGGCGAGGGGAAAAACTGTTTTTT.

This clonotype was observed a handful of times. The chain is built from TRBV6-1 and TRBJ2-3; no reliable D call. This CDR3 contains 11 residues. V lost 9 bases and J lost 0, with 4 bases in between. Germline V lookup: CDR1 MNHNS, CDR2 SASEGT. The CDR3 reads CASPSTDTQYF. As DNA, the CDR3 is TGTGCCAGTCCCAGCACAGATACGCAGTATTTT.

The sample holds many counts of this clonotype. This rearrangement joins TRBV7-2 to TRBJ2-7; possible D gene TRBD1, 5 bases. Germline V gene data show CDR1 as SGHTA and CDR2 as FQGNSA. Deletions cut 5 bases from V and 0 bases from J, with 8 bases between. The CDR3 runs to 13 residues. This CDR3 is CASSPDNSYEQYF. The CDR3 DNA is TGTGCCAGCAGCCCGGACAACTCCTACGAGCAGTACTTC.

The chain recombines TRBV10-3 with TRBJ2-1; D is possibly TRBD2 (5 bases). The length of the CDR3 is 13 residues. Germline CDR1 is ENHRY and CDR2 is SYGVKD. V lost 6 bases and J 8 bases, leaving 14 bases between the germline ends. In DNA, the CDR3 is TGTGCCATCAGCGCGGGTAGGCTCTATGAGCAGTTCTTC. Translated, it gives CAISAGRLYEQFF.

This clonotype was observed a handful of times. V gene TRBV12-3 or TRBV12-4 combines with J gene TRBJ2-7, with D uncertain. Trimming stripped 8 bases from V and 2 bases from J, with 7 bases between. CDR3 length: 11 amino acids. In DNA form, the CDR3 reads TGTGCCAGCGCGGCGGCCTACGAGCAGTACTTC. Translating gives CASAAAYEQYF.

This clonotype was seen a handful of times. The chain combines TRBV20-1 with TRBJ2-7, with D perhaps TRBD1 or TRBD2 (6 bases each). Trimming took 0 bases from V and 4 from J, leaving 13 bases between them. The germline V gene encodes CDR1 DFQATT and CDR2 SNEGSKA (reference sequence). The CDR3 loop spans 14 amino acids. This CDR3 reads CSARDEGGWYEQYF. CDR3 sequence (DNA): TGCAGTGCTAGAGATGAGGGGGGATGGTACGAGCAGTACTTC.

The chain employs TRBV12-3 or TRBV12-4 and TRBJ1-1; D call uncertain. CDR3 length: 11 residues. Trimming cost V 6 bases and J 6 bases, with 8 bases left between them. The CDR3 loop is CASRSRAEAFF. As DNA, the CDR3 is TGTGCCAGCAGGAGTAGGGCTGAAGCTTTCTTT.

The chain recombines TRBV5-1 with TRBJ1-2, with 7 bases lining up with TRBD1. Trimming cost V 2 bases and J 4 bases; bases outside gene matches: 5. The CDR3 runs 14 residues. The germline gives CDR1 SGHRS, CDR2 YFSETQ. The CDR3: CASSFTGVFYGYTF. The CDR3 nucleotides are TGCGCCAGCAGCTTTACAGGGGTATTCTATGGCTACACCTTC. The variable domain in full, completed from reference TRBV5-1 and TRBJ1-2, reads KAGVTQTPRYLIKTRGQQVTLSCSPISGHRSVSWYQQTPGQGLQFLFEYFSETQRNKGNFPGRFSGRQFSNSRSEMNVSTLELGDSALYLCASSFTGVFYGYTFGSGTRLTVV.

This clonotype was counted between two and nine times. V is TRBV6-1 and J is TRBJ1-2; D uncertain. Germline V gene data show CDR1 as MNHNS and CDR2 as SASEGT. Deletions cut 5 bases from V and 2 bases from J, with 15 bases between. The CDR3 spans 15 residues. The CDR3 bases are TGTGCCAGCAGTAACAAGGGAGATATCAACTATGGCTACACCTTC. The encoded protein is CASSNKGDINYGYTF.

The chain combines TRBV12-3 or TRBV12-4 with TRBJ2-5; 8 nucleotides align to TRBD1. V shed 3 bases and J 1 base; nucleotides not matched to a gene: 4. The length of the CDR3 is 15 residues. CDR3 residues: CASSLVQGAQETQYF. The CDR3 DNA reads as TGTGCCAGCAGTTTGGTCCAGGGGGCCCAAGAGACCCAGTACTTC.

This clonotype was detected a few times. CDR3 nucleotide sequence: TGCAGTAATAGCGGGAGGTGGGGCAATGAGCAGTTCTTC. Translated: CSNSGRWGNEQFF. The rearrangement uses TRBV29-1 and TRBJ2-1, with 10 bases identical to TRBD2. CDR1 is SQVTM, CDR2 ANQGSEA, per germline. There are 13 residues in the CDR3.

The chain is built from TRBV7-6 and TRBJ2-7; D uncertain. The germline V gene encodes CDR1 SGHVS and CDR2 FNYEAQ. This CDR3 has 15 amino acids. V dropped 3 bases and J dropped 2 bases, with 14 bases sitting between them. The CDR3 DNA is TGTGCCAGCAGCTTTGTTGTCGACGAGACCTACGAGCAGTACTTC. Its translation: CASSFVVDETYEQYF.

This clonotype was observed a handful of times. The CDR3 bases are TGTGCTAGTGGTTTGGTTACTGAGACCCAGTACTTC. Its protein product is CASGLVTETQYF. The gene calls are TRBV12-5 and TRBJ2-5; no clear D gene. Trimming removed 0 bases from V and 5 bases from J, with 4 bases in between. The CDR3 covers 12 residues. Per the germline V gene, CDR1 is LGHNT and CDR2 is FRNRAP.